This paragraph covers one T cell receptor (beta chain) sequence. There is no known antigen for this receptor. From cysteine to phenylalanine, the CDR3 is 15 amino acids long. The coding DNA is unavailable. Looking up the germline V gene yields CDR1 KGHSH and CDR2 LQKENI. This sample stems from a study of T cells expressing NK-cell markers (dated by TCRdb to the early 2020s). Regarding the complete study: TCR beta-chain repertoires were profiled in sorted CD3+CD56+NKG2C+, CD3+CD56+NKG2C- and CD3+CD56-NKG2C+ T-cell subsets from seven or eight donors. Among the eight sequenced donors, seven were HCMV-seropositive and one was HCMV-seronegative. The study sequenced eight donors, all healthy volunteers chosen at random: three men and five women. Libraries were sequenced as 2 x 150 bp reads on Illumina HiSeq 2000/2500, MiSeq or NextSeq. Broader findings and caveats from the paper: Those dominant clonotypes were again the most abundant among CD3+CD56-NKG2C+ cells in a handful of donors, at about 28.3-65%. For roughly six donors, the dominant CD3+CD56+NKG2C+ clonotypes were among the top 10 CD8+ clonotypes and accounted for roughly 1.0-7.5% of CD8+ T cells. Whether the expanded NKG2C-expressing T cell clones were specific for HCMV antigens remained unclear.

A commercial ELISA kit detecting HCMV-specific IgG in serum was used to determine HCMV serostatus. Peripheral blood mononuclear cells were isolated from blood by Ficoll density gradient centrifugation. For sequencing, an Illumina HiSeq 2000 was employed. TCR beta cDNA libraries were prepared using 5'RACE template switching, which introduced a universal primer site and unique molecular identifiers. Priming for cDNA synthesis came from the TCR beta constant segment, and two successive PCR amplification steps followed. The original pipeline was this. MIGEC was used to demultiplex reads and group the reads by UMI, and MiTCR was used to assemble and quantify clonotypes. Only TCR cDNA sequences supported by at least two reads were kept to exclude erroneous sequences. Downstream repertoire analysis used the tcR package, and clonotypes were matched across fractions by CDR3 nucleotide sequence plus V segment. VDJmatch was used to annotate antigen specificity against VDJdb, with one amino acid substitution in CDR3 permitted. Each entry corresponds to one CDR3 protein sequence from reads that TCRdb reprocessed, and DNA is not given. The V and J calls were determined by TCRdb, not by the authors. This sample's clone table shows some 450,000 distinct CDR3 sequences. 7.3% of the sample is in the top ten clones.

Recombination joined TRBV18 with TRBJ1-3. This clonotype was sampled from a woman between 18 and 70 years old in good health. Sequenced: blood T cells: a sorted CD56 or NKG2C T cell subset, CD4+ or CD8+ T cells, or bulk PBMC T cells (not recorded which). This receptor has the CDR3 CASSPQRTSGNTIYF.